These 15 T cell receptor beta chains originate from one sample sequenced in a study of T-cell reconstitution after alpha-beta-depleted transplantation in children. This sample's TCRbeta library carried unique molecular identifier barcodes. TCRdb reanalysed the PCR reads using MiXCR and keeps one entry per CDR3 protein. Of fewer than 120,000 distinct CDR3 sequences in the sample, around 10% were seen once. Material: PBMCs from the stem cell graft donor, obtained from the stem cell graft. These receptors all stem from a human donor who donated a stem cell graft to a child with acute lymphoblastic leukemia.

This clonotype was counted ten times or more. The chain couples TRBV24-1 to TRBJ2-2, with TRBD2 as a possible D gene (7 bases). This CDR3 has 16 residues. The germline gives CDR1 KGHDR, CDR2 SFDVKD. V shed 2 bases and J shed 2 bases, with 11 bases lying between them. The CDR3 DNA sequence: TGTGCCACCAGTGATTCTGGGGGGGGCAACACCGGGGAGCTGTTTTTT. Amino acids: CATSDSGGGNTGELFF.

This clonotype was counted at least ten times. This rearrangement joins TRBV5-1 to TRBJ1-1; TRBD1 aligns across 9 bases. Germline V lookup: CDR1 SGHRS, CDR2 YFSETQ. CDR3 length equals 15 residues. The V segment lost 4 bases and the J segment 1 base; nucleotides outside the gene matches: 5. DNA of the CDR3: TGCGCCAGCAGCACTCAGACAGGGGGGAACACTGAAGCTTTCTTT. Its protein product is CASSTQTGGNTEAFF.

At least ten counts were recorded for this clonotype. This sequence joins TRBV10-2 and TRBJ2-7; TRBD1 matches 7 bases. The germline V gene has CDR1 WSHSY and CDR2 SAAADI. V gave up 2 bases and J gave up 4 bases; unmatched junction bases: 2. The CDR3 runs 13 residues. The CDR3 coding sequence is TGCGCCAGCAGTGAGGGGACAGATTACGAGCAGTACTTC. Protein product: CASSEGTDYEQYF.

This clonotype was seen many times. V and J are TRBV30 and TRBJ2-5, with D possibly being TRBD1 (5 bases). Germline-derived CDR1 and CDR2 are GTSNPN and SVGIG (reference sequence). The CDR3 is 14 amino acids. V dropped 0 bases and J dropped 1 base, with 9 bases sitting between them. The chain's CDR3 is CAWSVWQGQETQYF. Written as DNA, the CDR3 is TGTGCCTGGAGTGTATGGCAGGGCCAAGAGACCCAGTACTTC. Variable domain in full (rest from reference TRBV30 and TRBJ2-5): SQTIHQWPATLVQPVGSPLSLECTVEGTSNPNLYWYRQAAGRGLQLLFYSVGIGQISSEVPQNLSASRPQDRQFILSSKKLLLSDSGFYLCAWSVWQGQETQYFGPGTRLLVL.

This clonotype was seen many times. The chain joins TRBV27 to TRBJ2-1; TRBD2 agrees at 7 bases. The CDR3 length is 14 residues. Germline trimming cut 5 bases from V and 9 bases from J; bases unmatched to any gene: 10. Per the germline V gene, CDR1 is MNHEY and CDR2 is SMNVEV (reference sequence). Written as DNA, the CDR3 is TGTGCCAGCAGTCGGACTAGTCTGGGGCCTGAGCAGTTCTTC. The encoded protein is CASSRTSLGPEQFF.

This clonotype was counted at least ten times. The chain recombines TRBV23-1 with TRBJ2-7, with TRBD2 matching 7 bases. TRBV23-1 is identified as an open reading frame with a role that is uncertain. CDR3 length: 16 residues. V lost 5 bases and J lost 2; bases outside the gene matches: 12. The CDR3 DNA is TGCGCCAGCAGTAATATTAGGCGGGAGTGGACCTACGAGCAGTACTTC. It yields the protein CASSNIRREWTYEQYF.

This clonotype was seen repeatedly, ten times or more. The chain joins TRBV9 to TRBJ1-1; TRBD1 might be the D (6 bases). V gave up 3 bases and J gave up 2 bases, with 20 bases separating them. Germline V lookup: CDR1 SGDLS, CDR2 YYNGEE. The CDR3 runs 17 residues. CDR3 in amino acids: CASSAQQGKASNTEAFF. DNA of the CDR3: TGTGCCAGCAGCGCCCAGCAGGGGAAGGCCTCAAACACTGAAGCTTTCTTT.

In this sample, this clonotype turned up many times. This chain links TRBV6-2 or TRBV6-3 with TRBJ1-3, with a possible D match to TRBD1 (6 bases). Per the germline V gene, CDR1 is MNHEY and CDR2 is SVGEGT. Trimming shortened V by 2 bases and J by 1 base, and 18 bases separated the two germline ends. The CDR3 runs to 18 residues. CDR3 DNA sequence: TGTGCCAGCAGTTACCCCCCAGGGGATGCGTCTTCTGGAAACACCATATATTTT. Translating it yields CASSYPPGDASSGNTIYF.

In this sample, this clonotype turned up many times. V is TRBV6-5 and J is TRBJ2-3; 10 bases map to TRBD2. CDR1 is MNHEY and CDR2 is SVGAGI in the germline V gene. Trimming took 4 bases from V and 1 from J; bases not matched to a gene: 5. The CDR3 sequence is 16 residues long. The CDR3 loop is CASSFRTSGRTDTQYF. The CDR3 DNA reads TGTGCCAGCAGTTTTAGGACTAGCGGACGCACAGATACGCAGTATTTT.

This clonotype came up many times. The chain recombines TRBV12-3 or TRBV12-4 with TRBJ2-1, with TRBD2 matching over 7 bases. The V segment lost 1 base and the J segment 7 bases; nucleotides outside the gene matches: 7. CDR3 length: 15 residues. As DNA, the CDR3 is TGTGCCAGCAGTTTAGGAACAGACGGGGGGAATGAGCAGTTCTTC. Its translation is CASSLGTDGGNEQFF.

There are a few counts of this clonotype. The chain has TRBV9 and TRBJ1-1, with D uncertain. Trimming stripped 3 bases from V and 0 bases from J, with 9 bases between. The CDR3 runs 14 residues. The V gene's germline CDR1 is SGDLS and CDR2 YYNGEE. CDR3: CASSDEGMNTEAFF. The CDR3 DNA is TGTGCCAGCAGCGACGAAGGGATGAACACTGAAGCTTTCTTT.

This clonotype showed up many times. The chain carries TRBV27 and TRBJ1-5; D is unclear. Germline V gene data show CDR1 as MNHEY and CDR2 as SMNVEV (reference sequence). Trimming pared 8 bases from V and 5 bases from J, leaving 10 bases between. The CDR3 is 12 amino acids. CDR3 in amino acids: CASWTLYQPQHF. The CDR3 DNA reads TGTGCCAGCTGGACCTTGTATCAGCCCCAGCATTTT.

V usage is TRBV30 and J usage is TRBJ2-7, with 7 bases identical to TRBD1. Germline lookup yields CDR1 GTSNPN and CDR2 SVGIG (reference sequence). The CDR3 is 13 amino acids. V lost 3 bases and J lost 5; bases outside the gene matches: 7. CDR3 region: CAWRKGGPHEQYF. In DNA form, the CDR3 reads TGTGCCTGGAGGAAAGGGGGCCCCCACGAGCAGTACTTC.

In this sample, this clonotype turned up many times. V usage is TRBV29-1 and J usage is TRBJ1-3; D perhaps matches TRBD1 (5 bases). The CDR3 is 15 amino acids. Germline loops: CDR1 SQVTM, CDR2 ANQGSEA. Trimming took off 2 bases at V and 0 bases at J, with 11 bases between the two ends. As DNA, the CDR3 is TGCAGCGTTGAAAGTCAGGGAATCTCTGGAAACACCATATATTTT. Translating gives CSVESQGISGNTIYF.

In its sample, this clonotype was seen a few times. This rearrangement joins TRBV5-6 to TRBJ1-5, with a possible D match to TRBD1 (5 bases). V was pared by 4 bases and J by 5 bases, with 10 bases between. The CDR3 has 13 residues. Germline assignment: CDR1 SGHDT and CDR2 YYEEEE. The CDR3 loop is CASSPGTYQPQHF. The CDR3 nucleotides read TGTGCCAGCAGCCCCGGGACGTATCAGCCCCAGCATTTT.